The rows below give T cell receptor beta chains drawn from one sample of a study of OX40 agonist ivuxolimab in advanced cancers. Here immunoSEQ multiplex PCR was the method, and the copy in TCRdb shows in-frame clones only, minus some. The sample holds around 80,000 clones, about 88% seen once. Source: CD4+ or CD8+ T cells sorted from blood, taken in a trial of the OX40 agonist ivuxolimab. Receptors originate from an adult with an advanced solid tumor such as melanoma, head and neck, liver or kidney cancer. The CDR3 runs from the conserved cysteine through the conserved F or W. Each record gives: clone size, V gene, D gene, J gene, CDR3 protein, CDR3 DNA. D genes are given only for firm matches. The size field is filled for only some rows; it gives once, few, many or a size class.

-	TRBV27	-	TRBJ1-1	CASNPRGGGGAEAFF	TGTGCCAGCAATCCCCGGGGTGGGGGTGGAGCTGAAGCTTTCTTT
-	TRBV19	TRBD2	TRBJ2-3	CASSFSGGTDTQYF	TGTGCCAGTAGTTTCAGCGGGGGGACAGATACGCAGTATTTT
-	TRBV7-7	TRBD1	TRBJ2-3	CASSLTGGGDTQYF	TGTGCTAGCAGCTTAACAGGGGGCGGAGATACGCAGTATTTT
-	TRBV27	-	TRBJ1-3	CASSLSATSSGNTIYF	TGTGCCAGCAGTTTATCAGCGACCTCCTCTGGAAACACCATATATTTT
-	TRBV7-5	-	TRBJ1-4	CARSLVQGKLFF	TGTGCCAGAAGCTTAGTCCAGGGAAAACTGTTTTTT
-	TRBV21-1	-	TRBJ1-2	CASSKGGGMNYGYTF	TGTGCCAGCAGCAAAGGGGGGGGTATGAACTATGGCTACACCTTC
few	TRBV7-2	-	TRBJ1-2	CASSFRDTPGYTF	TGTGCCAGCAGCTTCCGGGACACCCCTGGCTACACCTTC
-	TRBV19	TRBD1	TRBJ2-3	CASSNPTGRLTDTQYF	TGTGCCAGTAGTAATCCGACAGGGCGACTCACAGATACGCAGTATTTT
-	TRBV4-1	TRBD1	TRBJ1-1	CASSSGTETYTEAFF	TGCGCCAGCAGTTCCGGGACAGAGACATACACTGAAGCTTTCTTT
-	TRBV4-3	-	TRBJ1-2	CASSQDGGNLYGYTF	TGCGCCAGCAGCCAAGATGGCGGGAACCTCTATGGCTACACCTTC
-	TRBV5-1	-	TRBJ2-7	CASSPGTTQAEQYF	TGCGCCAGCAGCCCCGGGACCACCCAGGCCGAGCAGTACTTC
-	TRBV7-2	-	TRBJ2-7	CASSLAGSYEQYF	TGTGCCAGCAGCTTAGCGGGGTCCTACGAGCAGTACTTC
-	TRBV5-1	-	TRBJ2-7	CASSRGTYEQYF	TGCGCCAGCAGCAGAGGGACCTACGAGCAGTACTTC
-	TRBV15	-	TRBJ2-1	CATSLATVRRNNEQFF	TGTGCCACCAGCTTAGCGACGGTAAGACGGAACAATGAGCAGTTCTTC
few	TRBV19	TRBD1	TRBJ1-1	CASSSQGAYTEAFF	TGTGCCAGTAGTAGCCAGGGGGCCTACACTGAAGCTTTCTTT
-	TRBV7-8	-	TRBJ1-3	CASSLTLNTHTIYF	TGTGCCAGCAGCTTAACGCTTAACACTCACACCATATATTTT
few	TRBV5-1	TRBD1	TRBJ1-3	CASSWGQSGNTIYF	TGCGCCAGCAGCTGGGGACAGTCTGGAAACACCATATATTTT